The table lists the clone carrying this TCR beta chain with a few counts. Its specificity is unknown. This sample was included in a study of STAT5B mutations in CD4+ large granular lymphocyte leukemia. Study-level points and caveats: Main leukemic clonotypes were patient-specific, but about 25% appeared at low frequency elsewhere.

Germline V gives CDR1 LGHNA, CDR2 YSLEER. J gave up 5 bases and V 4 bases, and 8 bases lay outside the gene matches. The CDR3 is 15 residues long. Per the original methods: Lowest detectable productive clonotype frequency was 2.59 x 10-5. Measured with immunoSEQ multiplex PCR; TCRdb has only the in-frame clones, and not every one. Clonal size and the V and J genes are those of that table, whereas D and trimming came from the DNA. The data contain about 40,000 clones, about 81% of them singletons. This chain uses TRBV4-3 with TRBJ1-5, with TRBD1 matching 7 bases. This receptor was obtained from a human donor in good health. Sequenced sample: CD4+ T cells from blood buffy coats. CDR3: CASSPTRTGYQPQHF. As DNA, the CDR3 is TGCGCCAGCAGCCCGACTAGGACAGGATATCAGCCCCAGCATTTT.